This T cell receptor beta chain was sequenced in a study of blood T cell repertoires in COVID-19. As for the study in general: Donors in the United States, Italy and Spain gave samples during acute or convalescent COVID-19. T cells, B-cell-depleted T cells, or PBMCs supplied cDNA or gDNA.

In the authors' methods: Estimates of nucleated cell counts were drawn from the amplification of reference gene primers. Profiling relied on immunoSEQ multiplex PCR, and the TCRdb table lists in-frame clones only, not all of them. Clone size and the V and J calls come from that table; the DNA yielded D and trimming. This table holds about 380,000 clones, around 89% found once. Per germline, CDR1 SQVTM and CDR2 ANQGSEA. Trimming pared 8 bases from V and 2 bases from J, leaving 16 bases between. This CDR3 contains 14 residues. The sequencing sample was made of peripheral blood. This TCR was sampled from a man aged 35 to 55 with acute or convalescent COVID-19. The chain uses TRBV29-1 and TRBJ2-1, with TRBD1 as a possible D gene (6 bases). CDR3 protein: CSYRTAITYNEQFF. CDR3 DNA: TGCAGCTACAGGACAGCCATTACCTACAATGAGCAGTTCTTC.